The 21 T cell receptor beta chains given below trace back to one sample, sequenced in a study of beta chain features in type 1 diabetes. Since all of the isolated RNA was reverse transcribed, expressed TCRB transcripts were what got sequenced. This table comes from immunoSEQ multiplex PCR, and its TCRdb copy is limited to in-frame clones, with some not included. The repertoire consists of over 350,000 clones, with more than 13% occurring once and the leading ten covering about 0.019%. The sequenced material came from naive CD4+ T cells from blood. Receptors were obtained from a woman in her late teens or twenties in good health.

The chain uses TRBV19 and TRBJ2-5; 7 bases map to TRBD2. The CDR3 has 15 residues. The germline V gene has CDR1 LNHDA and CDR2 SQIVND (reference sequence). Trimming cost V 3 bases and J 3 bases; bases outside gene matches: 7. CDR3 in DNA: TGTGCCAGTAGTATGCTAGCGGTCGGGGAAGAGACCCAGTACTTC. Translated: CASSMLAVGEETQYF. Looking up the rest from reference TRBV19 and TRBJ2-5 gives the full variable domain: DGGITQSPKYLFRKEGQNVTLSCEQNLNHDAMYWYRQDPGQGLRLIYYSQIVNDFQKGDIAEGYSVSREKKESFPLTVTSAQKNPTAFYLCASSMLAVGEETQYFGPGTRLLVL.

This clone was recorded a few times. The chain links TRBV27 to TRBJ2-5; 8 bases are shared with TRBD1. The germline CDR1 and CDR2 sequences are MNHEY and SMNVEV (reference sequence). The V and J ends lost 3 bases and 5 bases, in that order; junction bases with no gene match: 14. The CDR3 runs to 17 residues. The chain's CDR3 is CASSLRLRTGTSETQYF. CDR3 nucleotide sequence: TGTGCCAGCAGTTTGAGGTTGCGGACAGGGACCTCGGAGACCCAGTACTTC.

V usage is TRBV5-1 and J usage is TRBJ2-6; D is perhaps TRBD2 (6 bases). Looked up from germline, CDR1 is SGHRS and CDR2 is YFSETQ. The CDR3 runs 16 residues. V was pared by 1 base and J by 2 bases, with 10 bases between. The CDR3 is CASSLSGGTGANVLTF. The CDR3 region has the DNA TGCGCCAGCAGCTTGTCTGGGGGGACTGGGGCCAACGTCCTGACTTTC.

The rearrangement uses TRBV4-2 and TRBJ1-5; D remains ambiguous. The germline V gene encodes CDR1 LGHNA and CDR2 YNFKEQ. Trimming took off 4 bases at V and 4 bases at J, with 8 bases between the two ends. The CDR3 contains 13 residues. The CDR3 region is CASSPPSNQPQHF. In DNA form, the CDR3 reads TGTGCCAGCAGCCCGCCGAGTAATCAGCCCCAGCATTTT.

J is TRBJ2-1 and V is TRBV20-1; D is undetermined. This CDR3 has 11 amino acids. Trimming stripped 2 bases from V and 7 bases from J, with 6 bases between. Germline-derived CDR1 and CDR2 are DFQATT and SNEGSKA (reference sequence). CDR3 coding DNA: TGCAGTGCTAGATTTTTAAATGAGCAGTTCTTC. It specifies CSARFLNEQFF.

The rearrangement joins TRBV15 to TRBJ2-7, with TRBD2 matching over 10 bases. CDR1 and CDR2 (germline): LNHNV, YYDKDF (reference sequence). The CDR3 runs 15 residues. The V segment lost 3 bases and the J segment 7 bases; nucleotides outside the gene matches: 9. DNA for the CDR3: TGTGCCACCAGCAGGACTCTAGCGGGAGTTCGGGAGCAGTACTTC. It codes for CATSRTLAGVREQYF.

The chain joins TRBV28 to TRBJ2-3; weak D call: TRBD2 (5 bases). V lost 10 bases and J lost 0, with 8 bases in between. The CDR3 contains 12 residues. From germline, CDR1 is MDHEN and CDR2 SYDVKM. This CDR3 is CATQRSTDTQYF. The CDR3 DNA reads as TGTGCCACTCAGCGGAGCACAGATACGCAGTATTTT.

This clone was detected only a few times. The chain carries TRBV2 and TRBJ2-5, with D perhaps TRBD1 (5 bases). Looked up from germline, CDR1 is SNHLY and CDR2 is FYNNEI. The CDR3 is made up of 15 amino acids. Trimming took off 5 bases at V and 3 bases at J, with 16 bases between the two ends. Written as DNA, the CDR3 is TGTGCCAGCAGTCGAATGGGTGGCAGGGAAGAGACCCAGTACTTC. Its translation is CASSRMGGREETQYF.

This clone was counted between two and nine times. V usage is TRBV2 and J usage is TRBJ2-3; D remains unclear. The germline V gene encodes CDR1 SNHLY and CDR2 FYNNEI. Trimming removed 4 bases at V and 0 bases at J, with 8 bases between. The CDR3 runs to 14 residues. The CDR3 bases are TGTGCCAGCAGTGTCAGGATTAGCACAGATACGCAGTATTTT. Protein product: CASSVRISTDTQYF.

In its sample, this clone was seen a few times. V gene TRBV25-1 combines with J gene TRBJ1-2; 12 bases fit TRBD1. V shed 5 bases, J shed 8 bases, and the junction held 12 bases outside the gene matches. The CDR3 is made up of 16 amino acids. The V gene's germline CDR1 is MGHDK and CDR2 SYGVNS. The CDR3, as DNA: TGTGCCAGCAGTATTGTAGGGGACAGGGGGCTTCACGGCTACACCTTC. It codes for CASSIVGDRGLHGYTF.

This clone was counted between two and nine times. J is TRBJ2-3 and V is TRBV7-8; a weak D match, TRBD2 (5 bases). V gave up 8 bases and J gave up 2 bases, with 17 bases separating them. Germline V gives CDR1 SGHVS, CDR2 FQNEAQ. The length of the CDR3 is 15 residues. This CDR3 is CASLIGEIPTDTQYF. The CDR3 DNA is TGTGCCAGCCTTATCGGGGAGATACCCACAGATACGCAGTATTTT.

This clone was counted between two and nine times. The J gene is TRBJ2-3, the V gene TRBV9, with D unclear. Trimming took 0 bases from V and 4 from J, leaving 12 bases between them. Germline lookup yields CDR1 SGDLS and CDR2 YYNGEE. The CDR3 length is 15 residues. CDR3 in amino acids: CASSVGVEISDTQYF. In DNA form, the CDR3 reads TGTGCCAGCAGCGTAGGGGTGGAGATTTCAGATACGCAGTATTTT.

In its sample, this clone was seen a few times. This rearrangement joins TRBV4-2 to TRBJ1-4, with D possibly being TRBD1 (5 bases). The CDR3 sequence is 18 residues long. Germline CDR1 and CDR2: LGHNA and YNFKEQ. The V gene lost 0 bases and the J gene lost 0 bases, with 14 bases spanning the gap. This CDR3 is CASSQDSRTRSTNEKLFF. The CDR3 nucleotides read TGTGCCAGCAGCCAAGATTCGAGGACAAGGTCAACTAATGAAAAACTGTTTTTT.

This clone was seen only a few times. V gene TRBV18 combines with J gene TRBJ2-7, with TRBD2 as a possible D gene (5 bases). V lost 3 bases to trimming and J lost 0 bases, with 12 bases between them. CDR3 length: 15 residues. Germline CDR1 and CDR2: KGHSH and LQKENI. CDR3 DNA: TGTGCCAGCTCACCTGTTAGCGCCCGCTCCTACGAGCAGTACTTC. It is translated as CASSPVSARSYEQYF.

This clone occurred a few times. Distinct nucleotide sequences in the sample also encode this CDR3. CDR3 coding DNA: TGTGCCTGGAGTGTAACAGGCTATGGCTACACCTTC. Translated: CAWSVTGYGYTF. This chain uses TRBV30 with TRBJ1-2; TRBD1 might be the D (5 bases). This CDR3 has 12 residues. V was trimmed by 0 bases and J by 4 bases, leaving 6 bases between them. CDR1 and CDR2 (germline): GTSNPN, SVGIG (reference sequence).

This clone was counted only a few times. This chain connects TRBV28 to TRBJ2-1, with TRBD2 as a possible D gene (6 bases). Per the germline V gene, CDR1 is MDHEN and CDR2 is SYDVKM. The CDR3 is 16 residues long. Trimming removed 5 bases from V and 0 bases from J, with 14 bases in between. In DNA form, the CDR3 reads TGTGCCAGCAGTCCCCCTCTAGCGAGCTCCTACAATGAGCAGTTCTTC. It is translated as CASSPPLASSYNEQFF.

This clone was observed a handful of times. V and J are TRBV5-1 and TRBJ1-2; TRBD1 is a possible D gene (5 bases). The V gene lost 7 bases and the J gene lost 2 bases, with 18 bases spanning the gap. CDR1 and CDR2 from the germline V gene are SGHRS and YFSETQ. The CDR3 has 15 amino acids. The CDR3 DNA reads TGCGCCAGCTCAAACAGTCTGACAGAGAACTATGGCTACACCTTC. The encoded protein is CASSNSLTENYGYTF.

The sample holds a few counts of this clone. The chain links TRBV29-1 to TRBJ2-7, with 8 bases identical to TRBD1. The germline V gene has CDR1 SQVTM and CDR2 ANQGSEA. The trim removed 6 bases at V and 3 bases at J, leaving 16 bases unmatched. CDR3 length equals 16 residues. CDR3 bases: TGCAGCGTCTCTAACAAGCCCGGGACAGGATACTACGAGCAGTACTTC. It translates to CSVSNKPGTGYYEQYF.

This clone was seen a few times. V gene TRBV7-9 combines with J gene TRBJ1-1, with a possible D match to TRBD1 (5 bases). Trimming cost V 5 bases and J 4 bases, with 11 bases left between them. Germline V gene lookup returns CDR1 SEHNR and CDR2 FQNEAQ (reference sequence). This CDR3 contains 13 residues. This CDR3 reads CASSPLRATEAFF. In DNA, the CDR3 is TGTGCCAGCAGCCCACTCAGGGCCACTGAAGCTTTCTTT. Variable domain in full (rest from reference TRBV7-9 and TRBJ1-1): DTGVSQNPRHKITKRGQNVTFRCDPISEHNRLYWYRQTLGQGPEFLTYFQNEAQLEKSRLLSDRFSAERPKGSFSTLEIQRTEQGDSAMYLCASSPLRATEAFFGQGTRLTVV.

This clone appeared a few times. The V gene is TRBV29-1, the J gene TRBJ2-7; TRBD2 aligns across 7 bases. Trimming cost V 2 bases and J 1 base; bases outside gene matches: 5. Germline V gene sequence: CDR1 SQVTM, CDR2 ANQGSEA. This CDR3 is built from 14 residues. Written as DNA, the CDR3 is TGCAGCGTTGAATCGCGGGAGCCGTCCTACGAGCAGTACTTC. It codes for CSVESREPSYEQYF.

In its sample, this clone was seen a few times. The V and J genes are TRBV19 and TRBJ2-6; the D gene is possibly TRBD2 (5 bases). V lost 3 bases and J lost 15, with 15 bases in between. CDR3 length equals 13 residues. Germline CDR1 is LNHDA and CDR2 is SQIVND (reference sequence). The CDR3 nucleotides are TGTGCCAGTAGTATCGTGCAGGAGACTACCCTGACTTTC. Translating it yields CASSIVQETTLTF. The entire variable domain, with the rest obtained from reference TRBV19 and TRBJ2-6, is as follows: DGGITQSPKYLFRKEGQNVTLSCEQNLNHDAMYWYRQDPGQGLRLIYYSQIVNDFQKGDIAEGYSVSREKKESFPLTVTSAQKNPTAFYLCASSIVQETTLTFGAGSRLTVL.